A selection of T cell receptor beta chains follows, all from one sample in a study of tumor-infiltrating lymphocytes in oesophageal squamous cell carcinoma. Each CDR3 protein is one row after TCRdb ran MiXCR on the PCR reads. The repertoire has under 20,000 distinct CDR3 sequences, roughly two fifths of them found once; the top ten carry 29%. Sequencing input: esophageal tumor tissue. The receptors were sampled from a male donor with esophageal squamous cell carcinoma. The CDR3 runs from the conserved cysteine through the conserved F or W. D genes are given only for firm matches. Where a row states a size, it is once, few, many or the class of an expanded clone; other rows omit it.

V	J	length	size	D	CDR3	DNA
TRBV2	TRBJ2-7	13	many	.	CASTGDGSYEQYF	TGTGCCAGCACCGGGGACGGCTCCTACGAGCAGTACTTC
TRBV14	TRBJ1-2	13	.	TRBD1	CASSPPGGRGYTF	TGTGCCAGCAGCCCCCCAGGGGGCCGGGGCTACACCTTC
TRBV6-5	TRBJ1-6	16	many	.	CASSYSGRTYNSPLHF	TGTGCCAGCAGTTACTCGGGCAGGACCTATAATTCACCCCTCCACTTC
TRBV7-9	TRBJ2-1	15	medium-sized	TRBD2	CASSLQRLALNEQFF	TGTGCCAGCAGCCTGCAAAGACTAGCGCTGAATGAGCAGTTCTTC
TRBV6-1	TRBJ2-2	15	.	.	CASSDSGGHTGELFF	TGTGCCAGCAGTGATTCCGGGGGACACACCGGGGAGCTGTTTTTT
TRBV24-1	TRBJ2-1	17	.	TRBD2	CATSDSGTKSSYNEQFF	TGTGCCACCAGTGACTCCGGGACTAAGAGCTCCTACAATGAGCAGTTCTTC
TRBV7-6	TRBJ2-1	11	.	.	CASSFREEQFF	TGTGCCAGCAGCTTCAGGGAGGAGCAGTTCTTC
TRBV7-3	TRBJ2-3	13	few	TRBD1	CASSAQGADTQYF	TGTGCCAGCAGCGCCCAGGGGGCAGATACGCAGTATTTT
TRBV7-8	TRBJ1-2	15	few	TRBD1	CASSSEDGTGAGYTF	TGTGCCAGCAGCTCAGAAGACGGGACAGGGGCTGGCTACACCTTC
TRBV7-3	TRBJ2-5	15	.	TRBD2	CASSLGGGSGETQYF	TGTGCCAGCAGCTTAGGTGGCGGGAGCGGGGAGACCCAGTACTTC
TRBV7-9	TRBJ2-7	16	medium-sized	.	CASSPGGGDRPGEQYF	TGTGCCAGCAGCCCCGGGGGGGGGGACAGGCCAGGCGAGCAGTACTTC
TRBV7-4	TRBJ2-7	11	.	.	CASSSTGRQYF	TGTGCCAGCAGCTCGACCGGCCGGCAGTACTTC
TRBV7-6	TRBJ1-2	14	.	.	CASSLDTGIGGYTF	TGTGCCAGCAGCTTAGACACAGGGATTGGTGGCTACACCTTC
TRBV7-8	TRBJ2-2	15	medium-sized	TRBD1	CASSSGQGGTGELFF	TGTGCCAGCAGCTCGGGACAGGGAGGGACCGGGGAGCTGTTTTTT
TRBV7-2	TRBJ2-7	15	few	TRBD2	CASSFRTSGGYEQYF	TGTGCCAGCAGCTTCAGGACTAGCGGGGGCTACGAGCAGTACTTC
TRBV6-1	TRBJ2-3	15	many	TRBD1	CASSGTGTDTDTQYF	TGTGCCAGCAGTGGTACAGGGACAGACACAGATACGCAGTATTTT
TRBV28	TRBJ2-4	14	.	.	CASSFVKVNSPLHF	TGTGCCAGCAGTTTTGTCAAGGTGAATTCACCCCTCCACTTC
TRBV28	TRBJ2-1	12	.	.	CASSLLRNEQFF	TGTGCCAGCAGTTTGCTCCGCAATGAGCAGTTCTTC
TRBV6-1	TRBJ2-5	15	.	TRBD1	CASSENRGVQETQYF	TGTGCCAGCAGTGAAAACAGGGGCGTTCAAGAGACCCAGTACTTC
TRBV28	TRBJ1-5	12	.	.	CASSDMDQPQHF	TGTGCCAGCAGTGATATGGATCAGCCCCAGCATTTT
TRBV7-2	TRBJ2-7	13	.	TRBD1	CASSPNRGYEQYF	TGTGCCAGCAGTCCCAACAGGGGTTACGAGCAGTACTTC
TRBV5-3	TRBJ1-2	17	.	TRBD1	CASSPRTGVRINYGYTF	TGTGCCAGCAGCCCCCGGACAGGGGTGAGGATTAACTATGGCTACACCTTC
TRBV7-9	TRBJ2-3	12	few	.	CASSLGPRAQYF	TGTGCCAGCAGCTTAGGGCCCAGAGCGCAGTATTTT
TRBV19	TRBJ2-1	11	many	.	CASTSYNEQFF	TGTGCCAGTACATCCTACAATGAGCAGTTCTTC
TRBV12-3/TRBV12-4	TRBJ1-2	13	.	TRBD1	CASSFGQGIGYTF	TGTGCCAGCAGTTTCGGACAGGGGATTGGCTACACCTTC
TRBV6-6	TRBJ2-5	15	.	TRBD2	CASLGTSGGKETQYF	TGTGCCAGCCTGGGGACTAGCGGGGGGAAAGAGACCCAGTACTTC
TRBV12-3/TRBV12-4	TRBJ2-5	15	many	TRBD1	CASRMTGTGKETQYF	TGTGCCAGCAGAATGACCGGGACAGGGAAAGAGACCCAGTACTTC
TRBV12-3/TRBV12-4	TRBJ2-5	14	many	.	CASRAGIGSSPLHF	TGTGCCAGCAGGGCCGGGATAGGCTCCTCACCCCTCCACTTC
TRBV7-2	TRBJ2-3	16	.	.	CASSPIGRGLRDTQYF	TGTGCCAGCAGCCCCATTGGTCGGGGGCTGAGAGATACGCAGTATTTT
TRBV7-2	TRBJ2-7	15	.	.	CASSQRGSFSYEQYF	TGTGCCAGCAGCCAAAGGGGTTCCTTCTCCTACGAGCAGTACTTC